This T cell receptor (beta chain) was captured in a study of cytomegalovirus exposure and HLA in healthy donors. Study-level results: Later findings reportedly placed an Asian-associated ancestry cluster below the roughly 730-donor mean for N-insertions. In an earlier analysis, most TCR beta V segments were productive about 90% or about 30% of the time. Across donors, sequencing depth was assumed by presence/absence analyses to be roughly uniform. In vitro work confirmed that a few CMV-associated chains recognize CMV antigens.

PCR involved 60 Vbeta and 13 Jbeta primers. The assay was immunoSEQ multiplex PCR, and TCRdb's table has in-frame clones only and misses some. The sample has roughly 220,000 clones; the top ten hold about 1.1%. In regard to this clone: Antigen: not known.

The TCR sequence derives from a girl under 10 years old in good health and CMV-seropositive. The sample comprised PBMCs.

The CDR3 DNA is TGTGCCAGCAGCTTAGTCGGGTCCGGGGAGCTGTTTTTT. This codes for CASSLVGSGELFF. The genes are TRBV11-2 and TRBJ2-2, with D hard to call. The CDR3 is 13 residues long. Germline loops: CDR1 SGHAT, CDR2 FQNNGV. With 1 base removed from V and 6 bases from J, the gap between germline ends came to 6 bases.